What follows are 31 T cell receptor beta chains derived from one specimen sequenced in a study of response to subunit inactivated influenza vaccine. TCRdb reanalysed the RT-PCR reads using MiXCR and keeps one entry per CDR3 protein. Among about 700,000 distinct CDR3 sequences, less than 15% were seen once, and the ten largest hold around 7.6%. Material: PBMCs from blood, obtained around two weeks before vaccination. The source of these receptors is a man aged 45 to 65 who received an inactivated influenza vaccine.

The V and J genes are TRBV12-3 or TRBV12-4 and TRBJ2-2; a weak D match, TRBD1 (6 bases). Trimming removed 6 bases at V and 7 bases at J, with 15 bases between. The length of the CDR3 is 14 residues. The CDR3 nucleotides are TGTGCCAGCAGCTGGGGACACCTGGACGGGGAGCTGTTTTTT. It encodes CASSWGHLDGELFF.

The gene calls are TRBV6-2 or TRBV6-3 and TRBJ1-2, with a tentative D call TRBD1 (6 bases). Germline-derived CDR1 and CDR2 are MNHEY and SVGEGT. This CDR3 spans 14 amino acids. V lost 0 bases and J 4 bases, leaving 9 bases between the germline ends. The DNA for the CDR3 is TGTGCCAGCAGTTACTCGGCAGGGGCCTATGGCTACACCTTC. Translation: CASSYSAGAYGYTF.

This clonotype appeared once. The junction departs from germline at one end; a sequencing error may be responsible. The chain recombines TRBV10-3 with TRBJ1-6; no clear D. The CDR3 is 15 residues long. Germline V lookup: CDR1 ENHRY, CDR2 SYGVKD. CDR3 amino acids: CSISELEGDNSPLHF. CDR3 DNA sequence: TGTTCCATCAGCGAATTGGAAGGAGATAATTCACCCCTCCACTTT.

As for this clonotype: A single base separates this from a much larger clone, so it may be a read error. This chain joins TRBV20-1 and TRBJ2-5; D possibly uses TRBD1 or TRBD2 (5 bases each). The CDR3 totals 13 residues. The germline V gene has CDR1 DFQATT and CDR2 SNEGSKA (reference sequence). Here the CDR3 reads CSASRDGQETKYF. Written as DNA, the CDR3 is TGCAGTGCCTCCCGGGACGGCCAAGAGACCAAGTACTTC.

This rearrangement joins TRBV12-3 or TRBV12-4 to TRBJ2-4, with TRBD1 as a possible D gene (6 bases). CDR3 length equals 14 residues. Trimming removed 0 bases from V and 8 bases from J, with 11 bases in between. CDR3 in DNA: TGTGCCAGCAGTTTAGCCGACCAGGGGTACATTCAGTACTTC. Translation gives CASSLADQGYIQYF.

This clonotype was observed a handful of times. The V gene is TRBV4-1, the J gene TRBJ2-3; 10 nucleotides line up with TRBD2. Trimming at V came to 3 bases and at J to 6 bases, leaving 24 bases not matched to a gene. This CDR3 has 21 residues. The V gene's germline CDR1 is MGHRA and CDR2 YSYEKL. The CDR3 region is CASSHKDSQREGLNTSDTQYF. The CDR3 region has the DNA TGCGCCAGCAGCCACAAAGATTCACAGCGGGAGGGCCTCAATACCTCGGATACGCAGTATTTT.

The rearrangement uses TRBV18 and TRBJ2-3, with TRBD2 identical over 7 bases. Germline CDR1 and CDR2: KGHSH and LQKENI. The junction had 6 bases not matched to a gene; V was cut back by 3 bases and J by 0 bases. The CDR3 has 16 amino acids. As DNA, the CDR3 is TGTGCCAGCTCACCGTCCAGCGGGGTTAGCACAGATACGCAGTATTTT. It encodes CASSPSSGVSTDTQYF.

V usage is TRBV20-1 and J usage is TRBJ2-1; D is ambiguous. The V gene's germline CDR1 is DFQATT and CDR2 SNEGSKA (reference sequence). The CDR3 is made up of 13 amino acids. V was clipped by 6 bases and J by 1 base, with 10 bases between them. CDR3 sequence reads: CSARIYSYNEQFF. As DNA, the CDR3 is TGCAGTGCCCGGATCTATTCCTACAATGAGCAGTTCTTC.

In its sample, this clonotype was seen a few times. V and J are TRBV25-1 and TRBJ2-5; 9 positions agree with TRBD1. The CDR3 consists of 14 residues. CDR1 and CDR2 (germline): MGHDK, SYGVNS. V was clipped by 1 base and J by 5 bases; unmatched bases: 2. CDR3 sequence (DNA): TGTGCCAGCAGTGAATTCGGACAGGGGGAGACCCAGTACTTC. This codes for CASSEFGQGETQYF.

This chain links TRBV25-1 with TRBJ1-2, with 7 bases that match TRBD1. Germline CDR1 is MGHDK and CDR2 is SYGVNS. After removal of 1 base from V and 6 bases from J, the junction contained 11 bases not matched to a gene. The CDR3 loop spans 16 amino acids. The CDR3 region is CASSESLTGLNDGYTF. The CDR3 DNA sequence: TGTGCCAGCAGTGAATCCCTGACAGGGCTTAATGATGGCTACACCTTC.

V and J are TRBV11-2 and TRBJ2-2; 10 bases line up with TRBD1. J gave up 5 bases and V 1 base, and 4 bases lay outside the gene matches. There are 16 residues in the CDR3. Germline CDR1 is SGHAT and CDR2 is FQNNGV. The CDR3 nucleotides are TGTGCCAGCAGCTTAGTCGGGACAGGGGTTACCGGGGAGCTGTTTTTT. Amino acids: CASSLVGTGVTGELFF.

The V and J genes are TRBV5-4 and TRBJ2-2; 7 positions agree with TRBD1. The CDR3 has 15 residues. CDR1 is SGHNT and CDR2 is YYREEE in the germline V gene (reference sequence). V lost 4 bases, J lost 6 bases, and 9 bases stayed unmatched. CDR3 sequence reads: CASSSGQVAAGELFF. The CDR3 DNA sequence: TGTGCCAGCAGCAGCGGACAGGTTGCCGCCGGGGAGCTGTTTTTT.

This clonotype was seen more than once but under ten times. The J gene is TRBJ1-1, the V gene TRBV5-6; a possible D gene is TRBD1 (6 bases). The CDR3 is 15 amino acids. Germline assignment: CDR1 SGHDT and CDR2 YYEEEE. The V gene lost 1 base and the J gene lost 0 bases, with 10 bases spanning the gap. For the CDR3, the DNA is TGTGCCAGCAGCTTGAGGGGGGCAGTGAACACTGAAGCTTTCTTT. Translated, it gives CASSLRGAVNTEAFF.

The chain links TRBV3-1 to TRBJ2-3, with D perhaps matching TRBD2 (5 bases). CDR1 and CDR2 (germline): LGHDT, YNNKEL (reference sequence). V was clipped by 1 base and J by 4 bases, with 12 bases between them. The CDR3 totals 15 residues. CDR3 residues: CASSQGTQAADTQYF. CDR3 bases: TGTGCCAGCAGCCAAGGGACTCAGGCGGCAGATACGCAGTATTTT.

This clonotype was seen a few times. The chain employs TRBV4-3 and TRBJ2-3; D assignment may be TRBD1 or TRBD2 (6 bases each). The CDR3 length is 17 residues. The germline V gene has CDR1 LGHNA and CDR2 YSLEER. Trimming shortened V by 0 bases and J by 2 bases, and 15 bases separated the two germline ends. CDR3 protein: CASSQDLWGAVTDTQYF. CDR3 DNA: TGCGCCAGCAGCCAAGATTTGTGGGGGGCCGTCACAGATACGCAGTATTTT.

For the CDR3, the DNA is TGCAGTGCTAGAGATTATTTGGGTCAGCCCCAGCATTTT. This gives the protein CSARDYLGQPQHF. The V call is TRBV20-1, the J call TRBJ1-5, with D unresolved. The CDR3 extends over 13 amino acids. Germline V CDR1 and CDR2: DFQATT, SNEGSKA (reference sequence). V gave up 0 bases and J gave up 6 bases, with 9 bases separating them.

This clonotype was detected a few times. This chain uses TRBV2 with TRBJ1-6; TRBD1 might be the D (5 bases). Germline assignment: CDR1 SNHLY and CDR2 FYNNEI. V lost 6 bases to trimming and J lost 7 bases, with 10 bases between them. There are 13 residues in the CDR3. The CDR3 protein is CASSGTINSPLHF. CDR3 coding DNA: TGTGCCAGCAGCGGGACCATAAATTCACCCCTCCACTTT.

The CDR3 protein is CASSYSGLRNYEQYF. Here the CDR3 DNA reads TGTGCCAGCAGTTACTCGGGACTCCGAAACTACGAGCAGTACTTC. The rearrangement links TRBV6-5 to TRBJ2-7; the D gene is possibly TRBD2 (6 bases). V gave up 0 bases and J gave up 3 bases, with 12 bases separating them. CDR1 and CDR2 from the germline V gene are MNHEY and SVGAGI. There are 15 residues in the CDR3.

This clonotype was seen repeatedly, ten times or more. The CDR3 loop is CASSLASPSTDTQYF. CDR3 DNA sequence: TGCGCCAGCAGCTTAGCCAGCCCAAGCACAGATACGCAGTATTTT. The chain has TRBV5-1 and TRBJ2-3; D gene uncertain. The CDR3 spans 15 residues. Trimming took off 2 bases at V and 0 bases at J, with 10 bases between the two ends. Germline lookup yields CDR1 SGHRS and CDR2 YFSETQ.

This clonotype has just a few counts. This chain connects TRBV12-3 or TRBV12-4 to TRBJ2-2; TRBD1 aligns across 7 bases. V lost 7 bases to trimming and J lost 3 bases; unmatched junction nucleotides: 11. The CDR3 runs 16 residues. As DNA, the CDR3 is TGTGCCAGCAAACCACCGGGGACAGAGGACACCGGGGAGCTGTTTTTT. Amino acid sequence: CASKPPGTEDTGELFF.

This clonotype showed up just a few times. The chain carries TRBV6-2 or TRBV6-3 and TRBJ2-7; 9 bases line up with TRBD2. The CDR3 is 14 residues long. The trim removed 6 bases at V and 2 bases at J, leaving 5 bases unmatched. Germline CDR1 MNHEY, CDR2 SVGEGT. CDR3 nucleotide sequence: TGTGCCAGCAGGTTGACTAGCGGCCCCTACGAGCAGTACTTC. Amino acids: CASRLTSGPYEQYF.

This clonotype occurred many times. CDR3 sequence: CASSLGTGVYEQYF. DNA for the CDR3: TGCGCCAGCAGCTTAGGGACAGGGGTGTACGAGCAGTACTTC. The chain has TRBV5-1 and TRBJ2-7, with 10 positions matching TRBD1. The CDR3 loop spans 14 amino acids. Losses at the gene ends were 2 bases for V and 4 bases for J; bases not matched to a gene: 3. Germline lookup yields CDR1 SGHRS and CDR2 YFSETQ.

This clonotype has just a few counts. V gene TRBV7-2 combines with J gene TRBJ1-3; weak D call: TRBD1 (6 bases). CDR1 SGHTA and CDR2 FQGNSA come from the germline V gene. There are 15 residues in the CDR3. Trimming left V 3 bases short and J 0 bases short, with 9 bases between. The CDR3, as DNA: TGTGCCAGCAGCTTCAACAGGGCCTCTGGAAACACCATATATTTT. It encodes CASSFNRASGNTIYF.

Ten or more counts support this clonotype. The chain links TRBV6-2 or TRBV6-3 to TRBJ2-3; D might be TRBD1 (5 bases). The germline gives CDR1 MNHEY, CDR2 SVGEGT. Trimming stripped 8 bases from V and 4 bases from J, with 7 bases between. CDR3 length equals 11 residues. The CDR3 DNA sequence: TGTGCCAGCGGGGCTTCAGATACGCAGTATTTT. It is translated as CASGASDTQYF.

This clonotype was recorded a few times. The chain recombines TRBV4-3 with TRBJ1-4, with D possibly TRBD1 on 5 matching bases. With 4 bases removed from V and 0 bases from J, the gap between germline ends came to 9 bases. The V gene's germline CDR1 is LGHNA and CDR2 YSLEER. This CDR3 region has 15 residues. CDR3 in DNA: TGCGCCAGCAGCCTGGGGGTTGCAACTAATGAAAAACTGTTTTTT. This translates into CASSLGVATNEKLFF.

This chain links TRBV11-2 with TRBJ2-5, with D possibly being TRBD2 (5 bases). V lost 5 bases, J lost 5 bases, and 18 bases lay in between. This CDR3 contains 15 residues. Per germline, CDR1 SGHAT and CDR2 FQNNGV. The CDR3: CASSPNFPGWETQYF. The CDR3 region has the DNA TGTGCCAGCAGCCCGAACTTTCCGGGGTGGGAGACCCAGTACTTC.

This clonotype has just a few counts. The rearrangement links TRBV28 to TRBJ2-7, with D possibly being TRBD1 or TRBD2 (5 bases each). With 3 bases removed from V and 4 bases from J, the gap between germline ends came to 13 bases. Per the germline V gene, CDR1 is MDHEN and CDR2 is SYDVKM. This CDR3 is 14 amino acids long. CDR3 in DNA: TGTGCCAGCAGTTTCGGGACGGAGGATTACGAGCAGTACTTC. This gives the protein CASSFGTEDYEQYF.

The chain links TRBV28 to TRBJ1-6; D perhaps matches TRBD1 (5 bases). This CDR3 is 13 amino acids long. Germline V gene lookup returns CDR1 MDHEN and CDR2 SYDVKM. The germline V and J ends were trimmed by 5 bases and 10 bases, with 12 bases remaining between them. CDR3 bases: TGTGCCAGCAGTGGCAGGGTGGGATCACCCCTCCACTTT. This gives the protein CASSGRVGSPLHF. Complete variable domain (other parts from reference TRBV28 and TRBJ1-6): DVKVTQSSRYLVKRTGEKVFLECVQDMDHENMFWYRQDPGLGLRLIYFSYDVKMKEKGDIPEGYSVSREKKERFSLILESASTNQTSMYLCASSGRVGSPLHFGNGTRLTVT.

A few counts support this clonotype. This chain connects TRBV7-9 to TRBJ2-3, with D perhaps matching TRBD1 (6 bases). The CDR3 sequence is 13 residues long. In germline, CDR1 is SEHNR, CDR2 FQNEAQ (reference sequence). The ends were cut back, 0 bases at V and 10 bases at J, with 11 bases in the middle. CDR3 sequence: CASSLADRRAQYF. Written as DNA, the CDR3 is TGTGCCAGCAGCTTAGCGGACAGACGGGCGCAGTATTTT.

This clonotype came up a few times. V gene TRBV4-2 combines with J gene TRBJ2-3; D possibly uses TRBD1 or TRBD2 (7 bases each). Trimming removed 4 bases at V and 1 base at J, with 21 bases between. Germline CDR1 and CDR2: LGHNA and YNFKEQ. The CDR3 is 18 amino acids. The CDR3 DNA reads TGTGCCAGCAGCCGTCTCGAGGGGGCTAGCGGACGCACAGATACGCAGTATTTT. Protein sequence: CASSRLEGASGRTDTQYF.

The J gene is TRBJ2-1, the V gene TRBV20-1; D is uncertain. CDR3 length: 14 residues. Trimming removed 6 bases from V and 2 bases from J, with 14 bases in between. Germline V gene sequence: CDR1 DFQATT, CDR2 SNEGSKA (reference sequence). CDR3 in DNA: TGCAGTGCGTCGAGCGTTAGAACCTACAATGAGCAGTTCTTC. Its translation: CSASSVRTYNEQFF.